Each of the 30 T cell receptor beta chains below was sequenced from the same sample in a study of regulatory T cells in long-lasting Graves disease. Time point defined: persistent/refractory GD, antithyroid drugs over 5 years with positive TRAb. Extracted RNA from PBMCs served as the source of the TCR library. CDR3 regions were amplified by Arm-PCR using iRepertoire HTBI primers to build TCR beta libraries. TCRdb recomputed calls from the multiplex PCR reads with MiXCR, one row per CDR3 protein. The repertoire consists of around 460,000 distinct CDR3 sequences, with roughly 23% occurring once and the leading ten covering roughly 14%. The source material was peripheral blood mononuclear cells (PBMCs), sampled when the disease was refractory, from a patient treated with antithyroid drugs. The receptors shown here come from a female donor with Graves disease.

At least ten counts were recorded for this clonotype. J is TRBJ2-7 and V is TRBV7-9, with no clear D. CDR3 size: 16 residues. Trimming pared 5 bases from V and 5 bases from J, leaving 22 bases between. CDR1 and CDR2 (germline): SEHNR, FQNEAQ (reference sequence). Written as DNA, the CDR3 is TGTGCCAGCAGCAATCCGCACAGTGGCGCCGTTGACGAGCAGTACTTC. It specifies CASSNPHSGAVDEQYF.

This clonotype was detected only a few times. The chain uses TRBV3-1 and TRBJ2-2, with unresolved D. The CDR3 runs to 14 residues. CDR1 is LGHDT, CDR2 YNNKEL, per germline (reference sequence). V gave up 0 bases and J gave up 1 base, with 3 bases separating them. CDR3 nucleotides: TGTGCCAGCAGCCAAGACTGGAACACCGGGGAGCTGTTTTTT. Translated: CASSQDWNTGELFF.

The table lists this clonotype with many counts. The CDR3 loop is CASSPGGSLSYTF. The DNA of the CDR3 is TGTGCCAGCAGTCCGGGCGGGTCCTTAAGCTACACCTTC. The chain uses TRBV28 and TRBJ1-2; no clear D. CDR3 size: 13 residues. CDR1 is MDHEN and CDR2 is SYDVKM in the germline V gene. V was shortened by 5 bases and J by 9 bases, with 16 bases between the two germline ends.

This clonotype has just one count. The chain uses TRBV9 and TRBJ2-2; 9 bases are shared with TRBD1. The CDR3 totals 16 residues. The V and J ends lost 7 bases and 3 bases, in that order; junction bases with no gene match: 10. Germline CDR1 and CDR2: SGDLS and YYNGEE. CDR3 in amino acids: CASAATGGADTGELFF. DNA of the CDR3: TGTGCCAGCGCCGCCACAGGGGGCGCCGACACCGGGGAGCTGTTTTTT.

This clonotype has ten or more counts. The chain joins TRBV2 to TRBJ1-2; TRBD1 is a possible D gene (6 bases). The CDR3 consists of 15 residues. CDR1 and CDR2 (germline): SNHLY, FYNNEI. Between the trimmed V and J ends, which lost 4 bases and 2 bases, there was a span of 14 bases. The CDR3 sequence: CASSGRTESNYGYTF. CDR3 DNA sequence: TGTGCCAGCAGTGGACGGACAGAGTCAAACTATGGCTACACCTTC.

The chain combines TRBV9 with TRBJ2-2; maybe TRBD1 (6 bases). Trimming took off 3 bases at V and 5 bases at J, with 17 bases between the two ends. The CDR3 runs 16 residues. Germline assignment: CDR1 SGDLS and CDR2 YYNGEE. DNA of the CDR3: TGTGCCAGCAGCGAGTCAGGGGACATGGGGACCGGGGAGCTGTTTTTT. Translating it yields CASSESGDMGTGELFF.

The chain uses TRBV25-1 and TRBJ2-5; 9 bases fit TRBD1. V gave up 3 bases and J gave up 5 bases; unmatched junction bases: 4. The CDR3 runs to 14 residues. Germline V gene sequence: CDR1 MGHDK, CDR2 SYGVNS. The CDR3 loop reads CASSEYRGPETQYF. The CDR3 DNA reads TGTGCCAGCAGTGAGTACAGGGGGCCCGAGACCCAGTACTTC.

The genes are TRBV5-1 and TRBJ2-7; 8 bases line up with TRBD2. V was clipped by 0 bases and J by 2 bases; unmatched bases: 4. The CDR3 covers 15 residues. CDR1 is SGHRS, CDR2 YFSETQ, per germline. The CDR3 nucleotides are TGCGCCAGCAGCTTGGGAGCGGGAGAGACCTACGAGCAGTACTTC. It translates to CASSLGAGETYEQYF.

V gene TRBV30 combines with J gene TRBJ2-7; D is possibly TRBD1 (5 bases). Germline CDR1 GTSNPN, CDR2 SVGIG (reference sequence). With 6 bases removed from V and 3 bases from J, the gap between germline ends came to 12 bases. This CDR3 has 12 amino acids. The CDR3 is CACDSRLYEQYF. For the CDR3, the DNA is TGTGCCTGTGACAGTAGACTCTACGAGCAGTACTTC.

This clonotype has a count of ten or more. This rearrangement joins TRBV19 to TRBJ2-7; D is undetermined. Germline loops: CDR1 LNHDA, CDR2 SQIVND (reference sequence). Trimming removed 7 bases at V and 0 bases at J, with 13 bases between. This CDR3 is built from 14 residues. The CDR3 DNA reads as TGTGCCAGTACAAGCACCGGATTCTCCTACGAGCAGTACTTC. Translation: CASTSTGFSYEQYF.

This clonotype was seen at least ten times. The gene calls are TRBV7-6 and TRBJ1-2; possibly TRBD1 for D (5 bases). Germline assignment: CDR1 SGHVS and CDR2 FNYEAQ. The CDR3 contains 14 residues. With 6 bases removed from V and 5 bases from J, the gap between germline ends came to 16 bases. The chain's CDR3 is CASSSQAGSYGYTF. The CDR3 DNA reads TGTGCCAGCAGTTCCCAGGCAGGGTCGTATGGCTACACCTTC.

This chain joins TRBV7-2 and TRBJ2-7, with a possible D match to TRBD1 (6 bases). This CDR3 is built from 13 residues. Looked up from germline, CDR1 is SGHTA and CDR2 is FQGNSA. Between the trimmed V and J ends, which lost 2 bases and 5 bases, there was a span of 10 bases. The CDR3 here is CASSLRGFDEQYF. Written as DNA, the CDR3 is TGTGCCAGCAGCTTAAGGGGGTTCGACGAGCAGTACTTC. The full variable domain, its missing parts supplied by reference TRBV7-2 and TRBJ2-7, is GAGVSQSPSNKVTEKGKDVELRCDPISGHTALYWYRQSLGQGLEFLIYFQGNSAPDKSGLPSDRFSAERTGGSVSTLTIQRTQQEDSAVYLCASSLRGFDEQYFGPGTRLTVT.

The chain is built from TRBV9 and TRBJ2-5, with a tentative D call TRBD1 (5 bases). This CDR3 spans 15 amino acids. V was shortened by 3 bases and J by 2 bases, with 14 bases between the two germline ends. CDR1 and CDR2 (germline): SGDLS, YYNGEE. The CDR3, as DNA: TGTGCCAGCAGCGCATCAGGGAACCCACAAGAGACCCAGTACTTC. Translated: CASSASGNPQETQYF.

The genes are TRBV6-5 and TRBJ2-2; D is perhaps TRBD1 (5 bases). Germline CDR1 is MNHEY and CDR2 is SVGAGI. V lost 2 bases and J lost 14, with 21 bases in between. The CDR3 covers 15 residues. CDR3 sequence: CASSYTPASGYDLFF. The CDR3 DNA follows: TGTGCCAGCAGTTACACACCCGCCTCAGGGTATGACCTGTTTTTT.

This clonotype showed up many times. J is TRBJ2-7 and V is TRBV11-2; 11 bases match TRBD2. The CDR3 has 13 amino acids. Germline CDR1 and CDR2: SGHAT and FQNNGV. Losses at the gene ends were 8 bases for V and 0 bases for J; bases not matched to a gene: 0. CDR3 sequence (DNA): TGTGCCAGCGGACTAGCGGGCTCCTACGAGCAGTACTTC. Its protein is CASGLAGSYEQYF.

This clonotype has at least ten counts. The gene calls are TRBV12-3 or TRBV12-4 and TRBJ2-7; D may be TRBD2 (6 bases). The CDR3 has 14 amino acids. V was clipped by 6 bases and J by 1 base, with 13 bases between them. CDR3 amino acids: CASRSASASYEQYF. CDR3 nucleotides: TGTGCCAGCAGGTCGGCTAGCGCTTCCTACGAGCAGTACTTC.

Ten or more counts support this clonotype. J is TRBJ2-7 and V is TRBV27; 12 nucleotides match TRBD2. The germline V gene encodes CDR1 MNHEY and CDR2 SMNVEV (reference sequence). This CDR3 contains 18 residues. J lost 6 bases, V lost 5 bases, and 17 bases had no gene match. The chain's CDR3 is CASSVGSYPTSGRPEQYF. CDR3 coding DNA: TGTGCCAGCAGTGTAGGCTCATACCCGACTAGCGGGAGACCCGAGCAGTACTTC.

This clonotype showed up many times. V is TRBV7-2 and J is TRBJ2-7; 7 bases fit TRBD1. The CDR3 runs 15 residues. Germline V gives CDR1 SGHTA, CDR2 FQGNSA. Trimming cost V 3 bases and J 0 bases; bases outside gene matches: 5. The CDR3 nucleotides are TGTGCCAGCAGCTTTGACAGGGTTGGCTCCTACGAGCAGTACTTC. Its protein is CASSFDRVGSYEQYF.

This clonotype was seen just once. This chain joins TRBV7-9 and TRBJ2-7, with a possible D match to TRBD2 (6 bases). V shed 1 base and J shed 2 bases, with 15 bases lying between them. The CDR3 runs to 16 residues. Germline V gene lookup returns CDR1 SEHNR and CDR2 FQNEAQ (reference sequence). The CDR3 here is CASSLGQTSRPYEQYF. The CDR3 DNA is TGTGCCAGCAGCTTAGGGCAAACTAGCCGACCCTACGAGCAGTACTTC.

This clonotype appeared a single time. The CDR3 bases are TGTGCCACCAGCAGAGGGGACACAGGTTACGAGCAGTACTTC. Its translation is CATSRGDTGYEQYF. This chain connects TRBV15 to TRBJ2-7, with a possible D match to TRBD1 (6 bases). The germline V gene has CDR1 LNHNV and CDR2 YYDKDF (reference sequence). This CDR3 has 14 residues. Trimming left V 1 base short and J 4 bases short, with 11 bases between.

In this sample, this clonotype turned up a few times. CDR3 nucleotide sequence: TGCGCCAGCAGCATGACTAGCGGGGGTGGTAATGAGCAGTTCTTC. Protein sequence: CASSMTSGGGNEQFF. The genes are TRBV5-1 and TRBJ2-1; 12 bases are a match to TRBD2. CDR3 length equals 15 residues. The germline CDR1 and CDR2 sequences are SGHRS and YFSETQ. Trimming took 4 bases from V and 7 from J; bases not matched to a gene: 6.

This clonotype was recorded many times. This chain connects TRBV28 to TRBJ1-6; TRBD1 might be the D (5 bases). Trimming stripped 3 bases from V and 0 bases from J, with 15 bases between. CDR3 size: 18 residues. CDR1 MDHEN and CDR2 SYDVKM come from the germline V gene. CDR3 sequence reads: CASSFRGRRSSYNSPLHF. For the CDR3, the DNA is TGTGCCAGCAGTTTTCGGGGACGGAGGAGCTCCTATAATTCACCCCTCCACTTT.

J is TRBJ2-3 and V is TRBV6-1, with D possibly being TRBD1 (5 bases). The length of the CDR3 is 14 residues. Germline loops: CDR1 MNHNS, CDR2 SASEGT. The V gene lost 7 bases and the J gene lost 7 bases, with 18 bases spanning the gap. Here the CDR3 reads CASTLPIDRYTQYF. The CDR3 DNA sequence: TGTGCCAGCACCCTTCCGATAGACAGATATACGCAGTATTTT.

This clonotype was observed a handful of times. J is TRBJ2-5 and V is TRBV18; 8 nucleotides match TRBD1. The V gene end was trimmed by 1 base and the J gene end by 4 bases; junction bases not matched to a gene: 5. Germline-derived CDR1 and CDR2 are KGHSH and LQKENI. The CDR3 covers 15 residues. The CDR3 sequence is CASSPRTGSGETQYF. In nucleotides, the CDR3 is TGTGCCAGCTCACCACGGACAGGGAGCGGAGAGACCCAGTACTTC.

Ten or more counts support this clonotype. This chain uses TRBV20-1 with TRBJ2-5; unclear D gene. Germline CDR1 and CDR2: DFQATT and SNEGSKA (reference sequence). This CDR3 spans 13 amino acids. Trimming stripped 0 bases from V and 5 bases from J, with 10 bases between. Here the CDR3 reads CSARDWLVETQYF. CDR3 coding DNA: TGCAGTGCTAGAGACTGGCTAGTGGAGACCCAGTACTTC.

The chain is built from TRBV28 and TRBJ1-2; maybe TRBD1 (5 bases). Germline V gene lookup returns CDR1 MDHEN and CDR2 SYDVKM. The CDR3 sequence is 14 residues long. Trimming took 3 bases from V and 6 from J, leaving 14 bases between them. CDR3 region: CASSFQGGVHGYTF. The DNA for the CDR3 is TGTGCCAGCAGTTTTCAGGGAGGCGTACATGGCTACACCTTC.

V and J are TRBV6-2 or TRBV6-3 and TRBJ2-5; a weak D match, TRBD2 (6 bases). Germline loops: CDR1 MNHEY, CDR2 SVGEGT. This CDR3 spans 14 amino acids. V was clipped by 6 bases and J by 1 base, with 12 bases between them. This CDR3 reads CASRELGGQETQYF. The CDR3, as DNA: TGTGCCAGCAGAGAGTTGGGGGGCCAAGAGACCCAGTACTTC.

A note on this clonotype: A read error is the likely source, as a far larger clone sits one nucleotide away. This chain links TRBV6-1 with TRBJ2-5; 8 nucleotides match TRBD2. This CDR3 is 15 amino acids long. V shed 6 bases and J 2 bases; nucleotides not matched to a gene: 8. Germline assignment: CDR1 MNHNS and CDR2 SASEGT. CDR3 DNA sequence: TGTGCCAGCAGCCCAACCGGGGGGGCTCAAGAGACCCAGTACTTC. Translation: CASSPTGGAQETQYF.

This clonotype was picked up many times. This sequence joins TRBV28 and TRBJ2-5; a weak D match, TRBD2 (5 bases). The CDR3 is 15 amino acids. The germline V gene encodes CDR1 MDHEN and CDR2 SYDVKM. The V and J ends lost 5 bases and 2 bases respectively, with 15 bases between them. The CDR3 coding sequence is TGTGCCAGCAGTCTCTCGAGGGATATGCAAGAGACCCAGTACTTC. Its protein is CASSLSRDMQETQYF.

CDR3 DNA: TGCGCCAGCAGCTTGAACGGGCTTGACGAGCAGTACTTC. It specifies CASSLNGLDEQYF. The chain links TRBV5-1 to TRBJ2-7; D remains ambiguous. The V gene's germline CDR1 is SGHRS and CDR2 YFSETQ. The V gene lost 1 base and the J gene lost 5 bases, with 10 bases spanning the gap. The CDR3 is 13 amino acids.